Shown below are 6 T cell receptor beta chains from a single sample sequenced in a study of T cells after yellow fever vaccination. A single record per CDR3 protein comes from TCRdb applying MiXCR to the 5' RACE reads. The sample consists of approximately 110,000 distinct CDR3 sequences, 7.4% of them appearing once. This specimen consisted of CD4+ T cells sorted from PBMCs, obtained around 10 days after the first yellow fever vaccination. The receptors stem from a man in his late teens or twenties who received the YFV17D yellow fever vaccine.

This clonotype has just a few counts. The chain is built from TRBV5-6 and TRBJ1-2; D ambiguous. V lost 0 bases and J 8 bases, leaving 8 bases between the germline ends. The CDR3 covers 12 residues. CDR1 SGHDT and CDR2 YYEEEE come from the germline V gene. CDR3 DNA sequence: TGTGCCAGCAGCTTGGAAGCTGGGGGCTACACCTTC. Protein product: CASSLEAGGYTF.

This clonotype was seen at least ten times. This may be a read error, as it is one base from a much larger clone. The chain links TRBV7-2 to TRBJ2-5; unclear D gene. The CDR3 loop spans 12 amino acids. The germline gives CDR1 SGHTA, CDR2 FQGNSA. The V end was cut by 5 bases, the J end by 5 bases, with 9 bases between. CDR3 nucleotide sequence: TGTGCCAGCAGCCCACTATGGGAGACCCAGTACTTC. The encoded protein is CASSPLWETQYF.

There are many counts of this clonotype. The V call is TRBV7-3, the J call TRBJ1-3; D unresolved. The ends were cut back, 4 bases at V and 2 bases at J, with 6 bases in the middle. CDR3 length equals 13 residues. Germline loops: CDR1 SGHTA, CDR2 FQGTGA. CDR3 region: CASSSYTGNTIYF. The CDR3 DNA sequence: TGTGCCAGCAGCTCATATACTGGAAACACCATATATTTT.

This clonotype was seen repeatedly, ten times or more. This chain connects TRBV4-3 to TRBJ1-2, with D uncertain. This CDR3 has 16 residues. V lost 1 base to trimming and J lost 1 base, with 13 bases between them. The germline CDR1 and CDR2 sequences are LGHNA and YSLEER. CDR3 in amino acids: CASSQGLAANNYGYTF. The CDR3 DNA follows: TGCGCCAGCAGCCAAGGGCTAGCCGCAAATAACTATGGCTACACCTTC.

This clonotype was seen repeatedly, ten times or more. The chain recombines TRBV10-1 with TRBJ1-1, with D unclear. The V gene's germline CDR1 is WNHNN and CDR2 SYGVQD (reference sequence). CDR3 length equals 13 residues. Trimming removed 6 bases from V and 2 bases from J, with 10 bases in between. The CDR3 sequence: CASRLGTNTEAFF. The CDR3 nucleotides are TGCGCCAGCAGACTAGGAACAAACACTGAAGCTTTCTTT.

This clonotype has ten or more counts. The chain carries TRBV18 and TRBJ2-1, with TRBD1 identical over 8 bases. The CDR3 contains 14 residues. The V gene's germline CDR1 is KGHSH and CDR2 LQKENI. V lost 2 bases to trimming and J lost 8 bases; unmatched junction nucleotides: 5. This chain's CDR3 is CASSPRTGRDEQFF. Written as DNA, the CDR3 is TGTGCCAGCTCACCAAGGACAGGGAGAGATGAGCAGTTCTTC.